This TCR beta chain was retrieved from a study of cytomegalovirus exposure and HLA in healthy donors. It was with 60 Vbeta and 13 Jbeta primers that the PCR ran. Generated by immunoSEQ multiplex PCR, the TCRdb table keeps only in-frame clones and is missing some. This sample yields around 150,000 clones, of which approximately 68% are seen a single time; less than 5% belongs to the top ten. Study outcomes and limitations: What was likely a sequencing artifact was a cluster of highly shared sequence variants.

V was clipped by 6 bases and J by 2 bases, with 17 bases between them. The CDR3 has 15 amino acids. Germline lookup yields CDR1 MNHEY and CDR2 SVGAGI. In the case of this clone: No antigen is known for it.

The TCR originated in a man aged 55 to 69 in good health and CMV-seronegative. The sample consisted of PBMCs. This chain links TRBV6-5 with TRBJ2-7, with a tentative D call TRBD1 (6 bases). CDR3 coding DNA: TGTGCCAGCAGACAGGCGACAGGCATGCCCTACGAGCAGTACTTC. This translates into CASRQATGMPYEQYF.